This T cell receptor (beta chain) appears in the sequencing data of a study of cytomegalovirus exposure and HLA in healthy donors. From the roughly 110-subject validation cohort, which was separate from the approximately 720-subject first cohort, the donors were drawn. The length of the CDR3 is 17 residues. From germline, CDR1 is SGHRS and CDR2 YFSETQ. The junction had 15 bases not matched to a gene; V was cut back by 0 bases and J by 8 bases. A remark on this clone: What it binds is unknown.

Profiling relied on immunoSEQ multiplex PCR, and the TCRdb table lists in-frame clones only, not all of them. The sample lists 150,000 to 200,000 clones, roughly 80% seen once, with 10% to 13% in the top ten. The study, taken as a whole, reports: Under in vitro conditions, three CMV-associated chains were confirmed as specific for CMV antigens. Most TCR sequences were rare, but some public TCRs occurred in many donors. Reports indicated that the classifier achieved high specificity and sensitivity in diagnosing cytomegalovirus status.

The chain combines TRBV5-1 with TRBJ1-2; 8 bases align to TRBD1. The sample was PBMCs. This receptor was obtained from a man aged 30 to 45 in good health and CMV-seropositive. The CDR3 region has the DNA TGCGCCAGCAGCTTGGCCGGGAGCCGGACAGGGACGAGCGGCTACACCTTC. Residues: CASSLAGSRTGTSGYTF. The entire variable domain, with the rest obtained from reference TRBV5-1 and TRBJ1-2, is as follows: KAGVTQTPRYLIKTRGQQVTLSCSPISGHRSVSWYQQTPGQGLQFLFEYFSETQRNKGNFPGRFSGRQFSNSRSEMNVSTLELGDSALYLCASSLAGSRTGTSGYTFGSGTRLTVV.